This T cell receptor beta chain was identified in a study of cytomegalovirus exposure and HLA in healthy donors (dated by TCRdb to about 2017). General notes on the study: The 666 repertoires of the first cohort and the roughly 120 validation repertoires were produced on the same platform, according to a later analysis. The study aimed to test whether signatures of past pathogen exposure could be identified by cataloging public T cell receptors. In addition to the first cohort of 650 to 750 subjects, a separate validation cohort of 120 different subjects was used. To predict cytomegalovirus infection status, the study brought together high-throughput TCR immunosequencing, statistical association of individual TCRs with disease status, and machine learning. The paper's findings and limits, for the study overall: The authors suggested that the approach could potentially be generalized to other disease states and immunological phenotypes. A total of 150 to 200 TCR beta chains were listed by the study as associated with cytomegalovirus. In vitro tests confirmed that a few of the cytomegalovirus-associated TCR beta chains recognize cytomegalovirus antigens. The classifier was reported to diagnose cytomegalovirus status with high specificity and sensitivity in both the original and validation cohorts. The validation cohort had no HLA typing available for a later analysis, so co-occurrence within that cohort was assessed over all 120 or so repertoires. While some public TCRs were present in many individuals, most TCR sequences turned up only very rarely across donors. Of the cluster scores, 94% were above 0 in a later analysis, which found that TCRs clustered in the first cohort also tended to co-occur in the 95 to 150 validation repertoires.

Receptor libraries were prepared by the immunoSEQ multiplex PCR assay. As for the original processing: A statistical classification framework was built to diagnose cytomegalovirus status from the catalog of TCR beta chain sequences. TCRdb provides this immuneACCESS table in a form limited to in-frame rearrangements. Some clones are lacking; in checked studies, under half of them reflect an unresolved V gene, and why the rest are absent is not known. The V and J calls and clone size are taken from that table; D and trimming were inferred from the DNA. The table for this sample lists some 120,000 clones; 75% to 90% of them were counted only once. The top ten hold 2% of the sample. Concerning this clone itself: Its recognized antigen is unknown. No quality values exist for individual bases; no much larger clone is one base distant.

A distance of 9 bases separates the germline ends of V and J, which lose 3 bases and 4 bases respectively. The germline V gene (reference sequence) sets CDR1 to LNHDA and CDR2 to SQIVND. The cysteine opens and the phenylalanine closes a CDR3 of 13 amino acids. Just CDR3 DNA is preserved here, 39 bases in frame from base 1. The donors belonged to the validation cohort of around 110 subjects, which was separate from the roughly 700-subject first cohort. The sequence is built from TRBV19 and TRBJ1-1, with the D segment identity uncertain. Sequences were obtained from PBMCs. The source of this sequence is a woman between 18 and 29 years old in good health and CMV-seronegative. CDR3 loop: CASSIRRGTEAFF. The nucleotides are TGTGCCAGTAGTATCAGAAGAGGCACTGAAGCTTTCTTT.